This T cell receptor beta chain came from a study of OX40 agonist ivuxolimab in advanced cancers. Study at large: At doses from 0.01 to 10 mg/kg, patients were given intravenous ivuxolimab every 2 weeks. People in dose escalation had one of these cancers: hepatocellular carcinoma, melanoma, renal cell or head and neck cancer. Study-level results: Which antigen the expanded peripheral T cells recognized is unknown. Both blood CD4+ and CD8+ T cells showed clonal growth by week 6 at 0.1 to 3.0 mg/kg.

This table comes from immunoSEQ multiplex PCR, and its TCRdb copy is limited to in-frame clones, with some not included. The table has tens of thousands of clones, around 83% seen once; the top ten hold about 0.65%. As to this clone: Antigen unknown.

Trimming took 6 bases from V and 4 from J, leaving 21 bases between them. Germline V gives CDR1 KGHSH, CDR2 LQKENI. CDR3 length: 16 residues. The sample consisted of CD4+ or CD8+ T cells sorted from blood, taken in a trial of the OX40 agonist ivuxolimab. This sequence joins TRBV18 and TRBJ1-1, with D maybe TRBD1 (6 bases). This clonotype was sampled from an adult with an advanced solid tumor such as melanoma, head and neck, liver or kidney cancer. The CDR3 nucleotides are TGTGCCAGCTCCCCAACGGGGGGCAGGGCCATCACTGAAGCTTTCTTT. Encoded protein: CASSPTGGRAITEAFF.